Sequencing of this T cell receptor (beta chain) was carried out in a study of OX40 agonist ivuxolimab in advanced cancers. For context, the study as a whole: Ivuxolimab was an agonistic, fully human IgG2 monoclonal antibody directed against OX40 (CD134), a costimulatory receptor. The paper reports the monotherapy dose-escalation portion (N = 52 patients) of the phase I ivuxolimab trial. Partial responses occurred in three dose-escalation patients: two with cutaneous melanoma and one with hepatocellular carcinoma. Patients were allowed to have had prior anti-PD-1, anti-PD-L1 or anti-CTLA-4 therapy, and around two fifths of the dose-escalation patients had been treated with checkpoint inhibitors. In the dose-escalation cohort, nearly 85% of patients were male, and the mean age was approximately 60 years with a range of roughly 23 to 79. The point of sequencing TCRbeta in the periphery was to test whether ivuxolimab changed TCR sequence diversity and drove clonal T-cell expansion. Of the approximately 54 dose-escalation patients, hepatocellular carcinoma was present in some 19, melanoma in approximately 15, renal cell carcinoma in 9 and head and neck cancer in 9. Intravenous ivuxolimab was administered to patients every 2 weeks at six dose levels: 0.01, 0.1, 0.3, 1.5, 3 and 10 mg/kg. The paper's findings and limits, for the study overall: Partial responders in the 0.1-3.0 mg/kg groups had among the lowest normalized peripheral clonal expansion, especially among CD8+ T cells. At doses from 0.1 to 3.0 mg/kg, clonal expansion was seen in both CD4+ and CD8+ blood T cells between baseline and week 6. Low levels of normalized T-cell clonal expansion were also shown by some nonresponding patients. The antigen specificity of the peripheral T cells that underwent clonal expansion was not determined. After ivuxolimab, CD8+ T cells had more expanded clones than CD4+ T cells on average.

This clone was picked up one time. Its antigen is not yet known. Within one base of it there is no much larger clone, and no base qualities were kept. Patients with autoimmune disease history or receiving systemic immunosuppression were excluded from the trial. Peripheral blood for TCR sequencing was collected from all dose cohorts at baseline, on cycle 4 day 1, and on cycle 7 day 1. The samples were taken from a phase I, first-in-human, multicenter, open-label dose-escalation trial of ivuxolimab. The trial enrolled adults with locally advanced or metastatic head and neck squamous cell, hepatocellular, melanoma or renal cell carcinoma. Before TCR sequencing, CD4+ T cells and CD8+ T cells were sorted from peripheral blood as separate populations. In the germline V gene, CDR1 corresponds to SGHVS and CDR2 to FNYEAQ. Trimming leaves V shorter by 2 bases and J shorter by 15 bases, with the junction holding 11 bases beyond the gene matches. The cysteine opens and the phenylalanine closes a CDR3 of 14 amino acids. Only the CDR3 part of the read is kept: 42 bases, read in frame from the first base.

Genomic DNA was extracted from sorted cells for sequencing of the TCRbeta CDR3 region. The immunoSEQ Assay was used for sequencing of TCRbeta CDR3 regions. TCRdb took over this immuneACCESS table, retaining in-frame rearrangements with V and J assigned. Such tables are incomplete; in checked studies, under half of the missing clones stem from an unresolved V gene, and the remainder is unexplained. This sample holds approximately 70,000 clones; around 83% were observed only once. The ten most abundant clones make up 1.4% of the sample. Rearrangement joined TRBV7-6 to TRBJ2-1; 9 central bases correspond to TRBD2. The input for sequencing was CD4+ or CD8+ T cells sorted from blood, taken in a trial of the OX40 agonist ivuxolimab. This clonotype was obtained from an adult with an advanced solid tumor such as melanoma, head and neck, liver or kidney cancer. CDR3 reads: CASSLTIGAGGLFF. The bases read TGTGCCAGCAGCTTAACAATAGGTGCGGGGGGGTTGTTCTTC.